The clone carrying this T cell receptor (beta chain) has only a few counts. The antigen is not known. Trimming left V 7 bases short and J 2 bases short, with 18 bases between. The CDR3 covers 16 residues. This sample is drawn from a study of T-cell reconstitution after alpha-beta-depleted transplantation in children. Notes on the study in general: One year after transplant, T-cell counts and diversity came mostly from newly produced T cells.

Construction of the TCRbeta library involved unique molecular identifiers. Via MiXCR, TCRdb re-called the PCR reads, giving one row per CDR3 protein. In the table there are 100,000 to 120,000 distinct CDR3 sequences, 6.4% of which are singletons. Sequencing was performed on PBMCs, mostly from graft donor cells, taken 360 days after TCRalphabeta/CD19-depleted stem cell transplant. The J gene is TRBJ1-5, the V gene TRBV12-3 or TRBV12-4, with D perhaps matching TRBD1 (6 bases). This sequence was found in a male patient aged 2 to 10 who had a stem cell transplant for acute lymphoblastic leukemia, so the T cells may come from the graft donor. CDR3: CASTFGGRGGNQPQHF. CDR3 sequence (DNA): TGTGCCAGCACCTTTGGGGGCAGGGGTGGCAATCAGCCCCAGCATTTT.